This entry lists 6 T cell receptor beta chains sequenced from one sample in a study of tissue T cells after allogeneic stem cell transplantation. Profiled with immunoSEQ multiplex PCR; TCRdb holds only in-frame clones, not every one. The sample lists over 8,000 clones, around 40% occurring once. The sample's time point: mouse harvest day 7 after allogeneic transplant. Mouse grafts combined 10^7 T-cell-depleted bone marrow cells with 10^6 splenic CD5+ T cells. The sequenced material came from skin. The receptors stem from a female BALB/c mouse given C57BL/6 T cells with graft-versus-host disease after an allogeneic hematopoietic cell transplant.

This clone was detected only a few times. Mouse gene names apply. The read ends 1 residue shy of where the CDR3 ends; the end is completed using the germline J gene. The chain employs TRBV16 and TRBJ2-1, with TRBD2 identical over 11 bases. Germline CDR1 is SGHSA and CDR2 is FRNQAP. V gave up 5 bases and J gave up 3 bases; unmatched junction bases: 3. The CDR3 covers 15 residues. CDR3 in amino acids: CASSLDWGGYAEQFF. The sequenced part of the CDR3 DNA is TGTGCAAGCAGCCTCGACTGGGGGGGCTATGCTGAGCAGTTC.

On this clone: Gene names follow the mouse nomenclature. The DNA ends 1 residue before the CDR3 does, and the rest of the CDR3 is filled in from the germline J gene. The rearrangement uses TRBV26 and TRBJ2-1, with 8 nucleotides matching TRBD1. Germline trimming cut 4 bases from V and 7 bases from J; bases unmatched to any gene: 3. Per germline, CDR1 KGHPV and CDR2 FQNQEV (reference sequence). CDR3 size: 13 residues. The CDR3 sequence: CASSPGGAAEQFF. The CDR3 bases that were read are TGTGCCAGCAGTCCAGGGGGCGCGGCTGAGCAGTTC.

This clone was counted a few times. Mouse names are used for the genes. The read ends 1 residue early relative to the CDR3; the germline J gene fills the gap. J is TRBJ2-7 and V is TRBV16; D tentatively reads TRBD1 or TRBD2 (5 bases each). The V end lost 0 bases, the J end lost 0 bases, and 9 bases lay between the germline ends. Germline CDR1 reads SGHSA; CDR2 reads FRNQAP. The CDR3 loop spans 15 amino acids. The chain's CDR3 is CASSLDLGLSYEQYF. The sequenced CDR3 bases are TGTGCAAGCAGCTTAGATTTGGGGCTCTCCTATGAACAGTAC. The full variable domain, its missing parts supplied by reference TRBV16 and TRBJ2-7, is NAGVIQTPRHKVTGKGQEATLWCEPISGHSAVFWYRQTIVQGLEFLTYFRNQAPIDDSGMPKERFSAQMPNQSHSTLKIQSTQPQDSAVYLCASSLDLGLSYEQYFGPGTRLTVL.

For this clone: Gene and germline names: mouse. Coverage ceases 1 residue before the CDR3 finishes, and the germline J gene fills in the end. This chain uses TRBV26 with TRBJ1-3, with no clear D. V lost 2 bases, J lost 0 bases, and 5 bases lay in between. The CDR3 runs 14 residues. Germline V gene data show CDR1 as KGHPV and CDR2 as FQNQEV (reference sequence). The sequenced CDR3 bases are TGTGCCAGCAGTCTGCCCTTTTCTGGAAATACGCTCTAT. Protein product: CASSLPFSGNTLY. The full CDR3 sequence reads CASSLPFSGNTLYF.

Comment on this clone: The gene names given are mouse names. The read stops 1 residue short of the end of the CDR3; the missing end is completed from the germline J gene. This rearrangement joins TRBV26 to TRBJ2-5; the match to TRBD2 covers 13 bases. The CDR3 totals 16 residues. CDR1 KGHPV and CDR2 FQNQEV come from the germline V gene (reference sequence). The trim removed 4 bases at V and 3 bases at J, leaving 4 bases unmatched. The CDR3 spells CASSPGTGGGQDTQYF. The part of the CDR3 DNA that was read is TGTGCCAGCAGTCCCGGGACTGGGGGGGGGCAAGACACCCAGTAC.

In regard to this clone: Each gene name is a mouse one. The sequenced fragment ends 1 residue before the CDR3 boundary, so the rest is inferred from the germline J gene. This chain links TRBV26 with TRBJ2-4; TRBD1 aligns across 10 bases. Germline V gene data show CDR1 as KGHPV and CDR2 as FQNQEV (reference sequence). CDR3 size: 14 residues. The V gene end was trimmed by 6 bases and the J gene end by 2 bases; junction bases not matched to a gene: 2. The sequenced CDR3 bases are TGTGCCAGCAGGGGGACAGGGGTTCAAAACACCTTGTAC. It encodes CASRGTGVQNTLY. The full CDR3 reads CASRGTGVQNTLYF.